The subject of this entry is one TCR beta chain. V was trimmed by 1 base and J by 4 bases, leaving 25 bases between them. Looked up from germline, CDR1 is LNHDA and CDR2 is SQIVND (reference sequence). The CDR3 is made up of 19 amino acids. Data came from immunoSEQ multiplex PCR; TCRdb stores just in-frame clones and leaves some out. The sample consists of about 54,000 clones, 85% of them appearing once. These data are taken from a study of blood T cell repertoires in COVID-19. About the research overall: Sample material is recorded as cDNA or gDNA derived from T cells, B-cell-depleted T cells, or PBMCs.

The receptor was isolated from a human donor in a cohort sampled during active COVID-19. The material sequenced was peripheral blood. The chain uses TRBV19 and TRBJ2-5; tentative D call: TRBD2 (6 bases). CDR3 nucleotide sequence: TGTGCCAGTAGTATAGGGGACTCCAACCAACCCGCCGAATCAGAGACCCAGTACTTC. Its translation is CASSIGDSNQPAESETQYF.